The entry that follows covers one TCR beta chain sequence. A quantity of about 0.5 to 1 ug RNA underwent reverse transcription using random hexamers. It was immunoSEQ multiplex PCR that amplified TCR beta CDR3 across 54 Vbeta and 13 Jbeta. TCRdb passed the immunoSEQ multiplex PCR reads through MiXCR, listing each CDR3 protein once. This sample has around 150,000 distinct CDR3 sequences, with 90% to 95% found just once. Through negative isolation, CD4+ and CD8+ T cells were obtained, while TEMRA cells were enriched using FACS. The record originates from a study of CD8 T cells in Susac syndrome. V lost 1 base and J 1 base, leaving 8 bases between the germline ends. Germline V CDR1 and CDR2: LNHNV, YYDKDF (reference sequence). The CDR3 is 16 residues long.

The material sequenced was CD4+ T cells from PBMCs. The chain has TRBV15 and TRBJ2-6; no firm D call. This sequence originates from a human donor in good health. The CDR3 coding sequence is TGTGCCACCAGCAGAGGGCACGGATCTGGGGCCAACGTCCTGACTTTC. Protein sequence: CATSRGHGSGANVLTF. Full variable domain (outside the CDR3, taken from reference TRBV15 and TRBJ2-6): DAMVIQNPRYQVTQFGKPVTLSCSQTLNHNVMYWYQQKSSQAPKLLFHYYDKDFNNEADTPDNFQSRRPNTSFCFLDIRSPGLGDTAMYLCATSRGHGSGANVLTFGAGSRLTVL.